A selection of T cell receptor beta chains follows, all from one sample in a study of identical twins. TCRdb analysed the 5' RACE reads with MiXCR anew, one entry per CDR3 protein. The repertoire holds around 1.7 million distinct CDR3 sequences, with less than 35% as singletons. Sequencing was carried out using cord blood. The receptors here all came from a newborn girl in good health. Both conserved end residues are part of each CDR3. The D gene is left open where the match is weak. Clone size is not always given. Where it is, it says once, few, many or a class for expanded clones.

v_call: TRBV7-2; j_call: TRBJ2-3; clone_size: few; cdr3_length: 14; d_call: NA; cdr3_nt: TGTGCCAACAGCCGCCTGGGGATCACAGATACGCAGTATTTT; cdr3_aa: CANSRLGITDTQYF
v_call: TRBV21-1; j_call: TRBJ1-3; clone_size: NA; cdr3_length: 18; d_call: NA; cdr3_nt: TGTGCCAGCAGCAACCCCCGGGACGCAATCACCTCTGGAAACACCATATATTTT; cdr3_aa: CASSNPRDAITSGNTIYF
v_call: TRBV4-2; j_call: TRBJ2-3; clone_size: few; cdr3_length: 17; d_call: TRBD2; cdr3_nt: TGTGCCAGCAGCCAAGGTAGCGGGAGAGGGAACACAGATACGCAGTATTTT; cdr3_aa: CASSQGSGRGNTDTQYF
v_call: TRBV12-3/TRBV12-4; j_call: TRBJ2-4; clone_size: NA; cdr3_length: 14; d_call: TRBD2; cdr3_nt: TGTGCCAGGGGGTTAGCGGGGCCCCCGGACATTCAGTACTTC; cdr3_aa: CARGLAGPPDIQYF
v_call: TRBV7-2; j_call: TRBJ2-5; clone_size: few; cdr3_length: 14; d_call: NA; cdr3_nt: TGTGCCAGCAGCTTACAGCTTAACCGTGAGACCCAGTACTTC; cdr3_aa: CASSLQLNRETQYF
v_call: TRBV11-2; j_call: TRBJ2-7; clone_size: once; cdr3_length: 14; d_call: NA; cdr3_nt: TGTGCCAGCAGCCCGGGGGTAGGGAACAATGAGCAGTACTTC; cdr3_aa: CASSPGVGNNEQYF
v_call: TRBV5-1; j_call: TRBJ2-3; clone_size: few; cdr3_length: 15; d_call: TRBD2; cdr3_nt: TGCGCCAGCAGCTTGAGTATTAGCGGGAGGGATACGCAGTATTTT; cdr3_aa: CASSLSISGRDTQYF
v_call: TRBV5-1; j_call: TRBJ2-4; clone_size: few; cdr3_length: 14; d_call: NA; cdr3_nt: TGCGCCAGCAGCTTGGACGGGGGAAAAAACATTCAGTACTTC; cdr3_aa: CASSLDGGKNIQYF
v_call: TRBV5-1; j_call: TRBJ2-7; clone_size: once; cdr3_length: 17; d_call: NA; cdr3_nt: TGCGCCGGCAGCCCTACCCCCCCGCCGGACATAGCTGGGGAGCAGTACTTC; cdr3_aa: CAGSPTPPPDIAGEQYF
v_call: TRBV7-9; j_call: TRBJ2-1; clone_size: NA; cdr3_length: 15; d_call: TRBD1; cdr3_nt: TGTGCCAGCAGCGCTGGGGACAGCCCCATCTACGAGCAGTTCTTC; cdr3_aa: CASSAGDSPIYEQFF
v_call: TRBV6-1; j_call: TRBJ2-7; clone_size: once; cdr3_length: 13; d_call: NA; cdr3_nt: TGTGCCAGCAGACCATTCCTCCTTTACGAGCAGTACTTC; cdr3_aa: CASRPFLLYEQYF
v_call: TRBV2; j_call: TRBJ2-7; clone_size: NA; cdr3_length: 15; d_call: TRBD2; cdr3_nt: TGTGCCAGCCTTAAGAGCGGGGGGGTTGGCAATGAGCAGTACTTC; cdr3_aa: CASLKSGGVGNEQYF
v_call: TRBV12-3/TRBV12-4; j_call: TRBJ2-1; clone_size: few; cdr3_length: 15; d_call: TRBD2; cdr3_nt: TGTGCCAGCAGTAGGACTAGCGGGAGTAGGAATGAGCAGTTCTTC; cdr3_aa: CASSRTSGSRNEQFF
v_call: TRBV7-9; j_call: TRBJ1-2; clone_size: many; cdr3_length: 16; d_call: TRBD1; cdr3_nt: TGTGCCAGCAGCTTACTACAGGGACAGCCTTTCTATGGCTACACCTTC; cdr3_aa: CASSLLQGQPFYGYTF
v_call: TRBV6-2/TRBV6-3; j_call: TRBJ1-2; clone_size: NA; cdr3_length: 15; d_call: NA; cdr3_nt: TGTGCCAGCAGTTACTCGGCCTACTATATCTATGGCTACACCTTC; cdr3_aa: CASSYSAYYIYGYTF
v_call: TRBV20-1; j_call: TRBJ1-2; clone_size: NA; cdr3_length: 12; d_call: NA; cdr3_nt: TGCAGTGCCCCTATCGGGACAACGGGCTACACCTTC; cdr3_aa: CSAPIGTTGYTF
v_call: TRBV6-1; j_call: TRBJ2-3; clone_size: NA; cdr3_length: 16; d_call: TRBD2; cdr3_nt: TGTGCCAGCAGTGATAGTCAGCGGGGGTTGGGGGATACGCAGTATTTT; cdr3_aa: CASSDSQRGLGDTQYF
v_call: TRBV10-3; j_call: TRBJ2-2; clone_size: NA; cdr3_length: 14; d_call: NA; cdr3_nt: TGTGCCATCTTCCCAGGGCTGAACACCGGGGAGCTGTTTTTT; cdr3_aa: CAIFPGLNTGELFF
v_call: TRBV6-6; j_call: TRBJ1-2; clone_size: few; cdr3_length: 13; d_call: NA; cdr3_nt: TGTGCCAGCAGTTACTCCAAGTCGAAGGGCTACACCTTC; cdr3_aa: CASSYSKSKGYTF
v_call: TRBV20-1; j_call: TRBJ1-5; clone_size: NA; cdr3_length: 16; d_call: NA; cdr3_nt: TGCAGTGCTAGAGGTTTGGGGGATGGGGGCAATCAGCCCCAGCATTTT; cdr3_aa: CSARGLGDGGNQPQHF
v_call: TRBV9; j_call: TRBJ1-2; clone_size: NA; cdr3_length: 14; d_call: NA; cdr3_nt: TGTGCCAGCAGCCCAGGAGCCCGGGACTATGGCTACACCTTC; cdr3_aa: CASSPGARDYGYTF
v_call: TRBV20-1; j_call: TRBJ2-3; clone_size: few; cdr3_length: 13; d_call: TRBD1; cdr3_nt: TGCAGTGCTCAGGACAGGTTCACAGATACGCAGTATTTT; cdr3_aa: CSAQDRFTDTQYF
v_call: TRBV6-6; j_call: TRBJ2-5; clone_size: few; cdr3_length: 15; d_call: TRBD1; cdr3_nt: TGTGCCAGCAGTTATTGGGACAGGGCTCAAGAGACCCAGTACTTC; cdr3_aa: CASSYWDRAQETQYF
v_call: TRBV7-2; j_call: TRBJ2-1; clone_size: few; cdr3_length: 14; d_call: NA; cdr3_nt: TGTGCCAGCAGCCGACTGAGACACTACAATGAGCAGTTCTTC; cdr3_aa: CASSRLRHYNEQFF
v_call: TRBV4-1; j_call: TRBJ2-5; clone_size: NA; cdr3_length: 13; d_call: NA; cdr3_nt: TGCGCCAGCAGACCTCAGGGGATCGAGACCCAGTACTTC; cdr3_aa: CASRPQGIETQYF
v_call: TRBV12-3/TRBV12-4; j_call: TRBJ2-3; clone_size: few; cdr3_length: 14; d_call: TRBD1; cdr3_nt: TGTGCCAGCGACCGGACAGGGGGCACAGATACGCAGTATTTT; cdr3_aa: CASDRTGGTDTQYF
v_call: TRBV6-6; j_call: TRBJ2-4; clone_size: few; cdr3_length: 15; d_call: TRBD1; cdr3_nt: TGTGCCAGCAGTTACTCGGACAGGGTTGGAAACATTCAGTACTTC; cdr3_aa: CASSYSDRVGNIQYF
v_call: TRBV20-1; j_call: TRBJ2-1; clone_size: NA; cdr3_length: 12; d_call: NA; cdr3_nt: TGCAGAGACTTGAGCCCCTACAATGAGCAGTTCTTC; cdr3_aa: CRDLSPYNEQFF
v_call: TRBV3-1; j_call: TRBJ2-4; clone_size: few; cdr3_length: 13; d_call: TRBD1; cdr3_nt: TGTGCCAGCAGCCAAGAGCAACAGGGGTCTCAGTACTTC; cdr3_aa: CASSQEQQGSQYF
v_call: TRBV2; j_call: TRBJ1-2; clone_size: few; cdr3_length: 13; d_call: NA; cdr3_nt: TGTGCCAGCAGTGAATTGGGAATCGATGGCTACACCTTC; cdr3_aa: CASSELGIDGYTF
v_call: TRBV6-6; j_call: TRBJ2-1; clone_size: NA; cdr3_length: 17; d_call: TRBD2; cdr3_nt: TGTGCCAGCAGTTACTCGATACTAGCGGAGCATTACAATAAGCAGTTCTTC; cdr3_aa: CASSYSILAEHYNKQFF
v_call: TRBV9; j_call: TRBJ2-1; clone_size: NA; cdr3_length: 13; d_call: TRBD1; cdr3_nt: TGTGCCAGCAGCCTCTACAGGGGGAATGAGCAGTTCTTC; cdr3_aa: CASSLYRGNEQFF
v_call: TRBV28; j_call: TRBJ1-5; clone_size: NA; cdr3_length: 17; d_call: NA; cdr3_nt: TGTGCCAGCAGTTTAGGGGGAGGGGGACGTTACAATCAGCCCCAGCATTTT; cdr3_aa: CASSLGGGGRYNQPQHF
v_call: TRBV7-7; j_call: TRBJ2-3; clone_size: few; cdr3_length: 16; d_call: TRBD2; cdr3_nt: TGTGCTAGCAGCCTGGGACTAGCGGGAGAGGCAGATACGCAGTATTTT; cdr3_aa: CASSLGLAGEADTQYF
v_call: TRBV7-9; j_call: TRBJ2-7; clone_size: once; cdr3_length: 14; d_call: TRBD1; cdr3_nt: TGTGCCAGCAGCTTGGACAGGTGGTCCTACGAGCAGTACTTC; cdr3_aa: CASSLDRWSYEQYF
v_call: TRBV2; j_call: TRBJ1-2; clone_size: few; cdr3_length: 13; d_call: NA; cdr3_nt: TGTGCCAGACGACAGATTATGGGGGAAGGCTACACCTTC; cdr3_aa: CARRQIMGEGYTF
v_call: TRBV27; j_call: TRBJ1-2; clone_size: once; cdr3_length: 16; d_call: TRBD1; cdr3_nt: TGTGCCAGCAGTTTATCGACTTCGGGACAGGGGAATGGCTACACCTTC; cdr3_aa: CASSLSTSGQGNGYTF
v_call: TRBV6-6; j_call: TRBJ1-2; clone_size: few; cdr3_length: 13; d_call: NA; cdr3_nt: TGTGCCAGCAGTTCGGACGGCGGCTATGGCTACACCTTC; cdr3_aa: CASSSDGGYGYTF
v_call: TRBV6-6; j_call: TRBJ1-2; clone_size: many; cdr3_length: 14; d_call: NA; cdr3_nt: TGTGCCAGCAGTTACTCTTCCCGGGTCTATGGCTACACCTTC; cdr3_aa: CASSYSSRVYGYTF
v_call: TRBV20-1; j_call: TRBJ1-2; clone_size: NA; cdr3_length: 13; d_call: TRBD1; cdr3_nt: TGCAGTGCTAGACAGACAGGGGGCTATGGCTACACCTTC; cdr3_aa: CSARQTGGYGYTF
v_call: TRBV20-1; j_call: TRBJ2-3; clone_size: few; cdr3_length: 13; d_call: TRBD2; cdr3_nt: TGCAGTGCTGGGACTAGCGGGGGAGATACGCAGTATTTT; cdr3_aa: CSAGTSGGDTQYF
v_call: TRBV5-1; j_call: TRBJ2-1; clone_size: many; cdr3_length: 17; d_call: TRBD2; cdr3_nt: TGCGCCAGCAGCTTCTCTAGCGGGAGTTACTCCTACAATGAGCAGTTCTTC; cdr3_aa: CASSFSSGSYSYNEQFF
v_call: TRBV28; j_call: TRBJ2-6; clone_size: NA; cdr3_length: 18; d_call: NA; cdr3_nt: TGTGCCAGCATCAAACCGGGCCCAGTCTACTCTGGGGCCAACGTCCTGACTTTC; cdr3_aa: CASIKPGPVYSGANVLTF
v_call: TRBV20-1; j_call: TRBJ2-5; clone_size: NA; cdr3_length: 13; d_call: NA; cdr3_nt: TGCAGTGCTCCGACTAGGGGGCAAGAGACCCAGTACTTC; cdr3_aa: CSAPTRGQETQYF
v_call: TRBV20-1; j_call: TRBJ2-1; clone_size: NA; cdr3_length: 14; d_call: NA; cdr3_nt: TGCAGTGCTAGGCCGGAGACTAGCTACAATGAGCAGTTCTTC; cdr3_aa: CSARPETSYNEQFF
v_call: TRBV24-1; j_call: TRBJ2-6; clone_size: few; cdr3_length: 14; d_call: NA; cdr3_nt: TGTGCCACCAGTGATTTATATTGGGCCAACGTCCTGACTTTC; cdr3_aa: CATSDLYWANVLTF
v_call: TRBV20-1; j_call: TRBJ2-7; clone_size: once; cdr3_length: 15; d_call: NA; cdr3_nt: TGCAGTGCTGGGGGACGGGTCGTTGGAAGGGCCGAGCAGTACTTC; cdr3_aa: CSAGGRVVGRAEQYF
v_call: TRBV10-3; j_call: TRBJ1-4; clone_size: few; cdr3_length: 15; d_call: TRBD1; cdr3_nt: TGTGCCATCAGTGGCCAGACAGGGGGAGTTGAAAAACTGTTTTTT; cdr3_aa: CAISGQTGGVEKLFF
v_call: TRBV5-1; j_call: TRBJ2-3; clone_size: NA; cdr3_length: 15; d_call: NA; cdr3_nt: TGCGCCAGCAGCCCCCCATGGGCTAGCACAGATACGCAGTATTTT; cdr3_aa: CASSPPWASTDTQYF
v_call: TRBV9; j_call: TRBJ1-5; clone_size: NA; cdr3_length: 14; d_call: NA; cdr3_nt: TGTGCCAGCAGCCCACTCCCGGGTCCAGGTCCCCAGCATTTT; cdr3_aa: CASSPLPGPGPQHF
v_call: TRBV3-1; j_call: TRBJ2-1; clone_size: NA; cdr3_length: 20; d_call: TRBD2; cdr3_nt: TGTGCCAGCAGCCAAGATCCGGCACTAGCGGGAGGGCCCTACTACAATGAGCAGTTCTTC; cdr3_aa: CASSQDPALAGGPYYNEQFF
v_call: TRBV5-1; j_call: TRBJ1-2; clone_size: NA; cdr3_length: 17; d_call: TRBD1; cdr3_nt: TGCGCCAGCAGCTTGGTTGGACAGGGGGCCGGAAACTATGGCTACACCTTC; cdr3_aa: CASSLVGQGAGNYGYTF
v_call: TRBV2; j_call: TRBJ2-1; clone_size: NA; cdr3_length: 15; d_call: TRBD2; cdr3_nt: TGTGCCAGCAGTGCCTCTAGCGGGGGGATGTATGAGCAGTTCTTC; cdr3_aa: CASSASSGGMYEQFF
v_call: TRBV20-1; j_call: TRBJ1-5; clone_size: few; cdr3_length: 13; d_call: NA; cdr3_nt: TGCAGTGCTCAACAGGGAAGCAATCAGCCCCAGCATTTT; cdr3_aa: CSAQQGSNQPQHF
v_call: TRBV29-1; j_call: TRBJ2-1; clone_size: few; cdr3_length: 15; d_call: TRBD2; cdr3_nt: TGCAGCGCCGGCAAGCGACTAGCGGGGGAAGGGGAGCAGTTCTTC; cdr3_aa: CSAGKRLAGEGEQFF